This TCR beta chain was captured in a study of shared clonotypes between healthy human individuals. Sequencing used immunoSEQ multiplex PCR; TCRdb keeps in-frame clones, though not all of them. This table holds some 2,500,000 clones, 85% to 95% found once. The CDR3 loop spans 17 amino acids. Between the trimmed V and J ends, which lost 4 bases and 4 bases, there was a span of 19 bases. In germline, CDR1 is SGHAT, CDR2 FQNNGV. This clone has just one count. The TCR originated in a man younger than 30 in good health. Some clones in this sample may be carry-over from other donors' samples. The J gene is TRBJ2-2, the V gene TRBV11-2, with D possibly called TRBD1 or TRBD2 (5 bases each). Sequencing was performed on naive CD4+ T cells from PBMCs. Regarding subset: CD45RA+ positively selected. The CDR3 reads CASSSNPKTGPTGELFF. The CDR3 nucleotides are TGTGCCAGCAGCTCGAATCCTAAGACGGGGCCCACCGGGGAGCTGTTTTTT.